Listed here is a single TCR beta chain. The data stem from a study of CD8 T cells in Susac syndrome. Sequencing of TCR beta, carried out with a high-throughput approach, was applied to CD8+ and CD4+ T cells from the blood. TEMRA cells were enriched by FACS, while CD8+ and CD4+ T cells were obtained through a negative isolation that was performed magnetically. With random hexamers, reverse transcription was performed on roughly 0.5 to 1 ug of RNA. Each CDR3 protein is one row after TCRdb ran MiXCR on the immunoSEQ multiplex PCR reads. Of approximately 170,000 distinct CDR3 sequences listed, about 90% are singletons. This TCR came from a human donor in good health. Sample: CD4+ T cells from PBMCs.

The CDR3 coding sequence is TGTGCCAGCAGCGTAGCTGCGGTAGCCTCCTACGAGCAGTACTTC. The encoded protein is CASSVAAVASYEQYF. The chain recombines TRBV9 with TRBJ2-7; D call uncertain. The CDR3 has 15 amino acids. The germline V gene has CDR1 SGDLS and CDR2 YYNGEE. V was clipped by 0 bases and J by 0 bases, with 10 bases between them.